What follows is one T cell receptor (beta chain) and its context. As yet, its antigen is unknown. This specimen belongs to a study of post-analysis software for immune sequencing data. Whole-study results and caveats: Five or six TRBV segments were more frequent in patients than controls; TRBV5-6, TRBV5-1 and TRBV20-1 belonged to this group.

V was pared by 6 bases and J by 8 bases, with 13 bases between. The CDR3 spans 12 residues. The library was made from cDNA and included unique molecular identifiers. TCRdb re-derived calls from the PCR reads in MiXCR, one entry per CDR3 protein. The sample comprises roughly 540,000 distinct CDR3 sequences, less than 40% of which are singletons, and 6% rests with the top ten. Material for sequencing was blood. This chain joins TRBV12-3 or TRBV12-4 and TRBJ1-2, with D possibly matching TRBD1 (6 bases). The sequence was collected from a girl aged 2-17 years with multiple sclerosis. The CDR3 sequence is CASSGGRNGYTF. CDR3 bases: TGTGCCAGCAGCGGGGGGCGGAACGGCTACACCTTC.